This T cell receptor beta chain was found in a study of cytomegalovirus exposure and HLA in healthy donors. Whole-study results and caveats: TCR beta sequences numbering around 15,000 were associated with HLA alleles at 0.05 false discovery rate in a later analysis. Presence/absence analyses rested on an assumption that sequencing depth was roughly uniform across donors.

As to this clone: Antigen: not known.

This PCR relied on a set of 60 Vbeta primers and 13 Jbeta primers. TCRdb's table, derived via immunoSEQ multiplex PCR, lists solely in-frame clones and lacks some. The sample holds under 200,000 clones; roughly 82% are singletons and the top ten take approximately 3%. Germline-derived CDR1 and CDR2 are SGHRS and YFSETQ. The V end was cut by 3 bases, the J end by 6 bases, with 16 bases between. This CDR3 contains 16 residues. The chain joins TRBV5-1 to TRBJ2-6; no clear D gene. The specimen was PBMCs. This TCR came from a woman aged 50 to 65 in good health and CMV-seropositive. CDR3 sequence reads: CASSYGQVVSANVLTF. The CDR3 bases are TGCGCCAGCAGCTATGGTCAGGTGGTGTCGGCCAACGTCCTGACTTTC.